This record covers a single TCR beta chain. Its antigen is currently unknown. The data originate from a study of CD8+ T cells in alopecia areata. For the study at large: Administration of oral tofacitinib to treated patients was at 5 to 10 mg twice daily. Points from the study as a whole: For lesional scalp, especially alopecia totalis/universalis, clonality was higher than in normal scalp. Whereas mice showed it more clearly, TCR sharing across patients was murkier, possibly because of HLA.

After isolation, RNA underwent reverse transcription to generate cDNA as the sequencing template. TCRdb's copy holds only in-frame clones and misses some; the assay was immunoSEQ multiplex PCR. The sample has about 180,000 clones, just under 60% seen once. Individuals with alopecia areata gave both lesional scalp punch biopsies and peripheral blood for collection. This specimen consisted of CD4+ T cells sorted from blood, obtained at week 0. This TCR came from a human donor with alopecia areata.

The CDR3 is CASSLGALQETQYF. CDR3 bases: TGTGCCAGCAGTTTAGGTGCCCTTCAGGAGACCCAGTACTTC. The chain joins TRBV27 to TRBJ2-5; D not certain. Trimming took 2 bases from V and 5 from J, leaving 12 bases between them. Germline-derived CDR1 and CDR2 are MNHEY and SMNVEV (reference sequence). The CDR3 runs 14 residues.